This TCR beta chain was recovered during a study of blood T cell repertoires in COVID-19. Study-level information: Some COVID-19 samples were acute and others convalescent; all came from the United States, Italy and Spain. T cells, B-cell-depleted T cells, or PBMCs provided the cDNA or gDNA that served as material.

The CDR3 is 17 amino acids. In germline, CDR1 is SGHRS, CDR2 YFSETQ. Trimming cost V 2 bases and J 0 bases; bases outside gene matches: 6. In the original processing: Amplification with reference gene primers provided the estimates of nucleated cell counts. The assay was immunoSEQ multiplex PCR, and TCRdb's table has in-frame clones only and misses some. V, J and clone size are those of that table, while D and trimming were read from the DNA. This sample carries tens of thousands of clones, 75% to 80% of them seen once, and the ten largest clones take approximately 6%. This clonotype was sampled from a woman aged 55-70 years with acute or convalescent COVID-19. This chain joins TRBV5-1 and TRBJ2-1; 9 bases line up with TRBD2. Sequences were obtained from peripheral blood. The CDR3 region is CASSFRSGGSSYNEQFF. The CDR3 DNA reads TGCGCCAGCAGCTTTAGGAGCGGGGGGAGCTCCTACAATGAGCAGTTCTTC.